This T cell receptor (beta chain) was found in a study of regulatory T cells in long-lasting Graves disease. Time point in this sample: persistent/refractory GD, antithyroid drugs over 5 years with positive TRAb. Researchers made the TCR library from RNA that was extracted from PBMCs. The CDR3 is made up of 17 amino acids. CDR1 and CDR2 (germline): LGHDT, YNNKEL (reference sequence). V lost 5 bases and J 0 bases, leaving 19 bases between the germline ends. This clonotype turned up a few times. Arm-PCR of CDR3 regions with iRepertoire HTBI primers generated TCR beta libraries. TCRdb analysed the multiplex PCR reads with MiXCR anew, one entry per CDR3 protein. The table shows over 450,000 distinct CDR3 sequences, with about a fifth occurring only once.

The chain carries TRBV3-1 and TRBJ1-1, with a weak D call TRBD1 (6 bases). This receptor was obtained from a female donor with Graves disease. The sample here was peripheral blood mononuclear cells (PBMCs), taken when the disease was refractory, from a patient treated with antithyroid drugs. In nucleotides, the CDR3 is TGTGCCAGCAGCGCACAAACAGGGTACGACTTGAACACTGAAGCTTTCTTT. Encoded protein: CASSAQTGYDLNTEAFF. Filled out from reference TRBV3-1 and TRBJ1-1, the complete variable domain reads DTAVSQTPKYLVTQMGNDKSIKCEQNLGHDTMYWYKQDSKKFLKIMFSYNNKELIINETVPNRFSPKSPDKAHLNLHINSLELGDSAVYFCASSAQTGYDLNTEAFFGQGTRLTVV.